These 28 T cell receptor beta chains originate from one sample sequenced in a study of T cell responses to AZD1222 COVID-19 vaccine. Sequenced by immunoSEQ multiplex PCR; TCRdb stores in-frame clones only, minus some. The sample contains 95,000 or so clones, about 89% of which appear only once. The input for sequencing was peripheral blood, taken on day 0 of AZD1222 vaccination. These receptors were taken from an adult in good health.

The chain is built from TRBV6-5 and TRBJ1-5; 8 nucleotides match TRBD1. This CDR3 contains 15 residues. Germline CDR1 reads MNHEY; CDR2 reads SVGAGI. J lost 9 bases, V lost 11 bases, and 18 bases had no gene match. The CDR3, as DNA: TGTGCCGTTCGTGCGGACGACAGGGGAGCGTGGCCCCAGCATTTT. It codes for CAVRADDRGAWPQHF.

The genes are TRBV6-5 and TRBJ2-1, with 7 bases lining up with TRBD1. V lost 6 bases to trimming and J lost 8 bases; unmatched junction nucleotides: 10. Germline CDR1 and CDR2: MNHEY and SVGAGI. The CDR3 is 14 residues long. Here the CDR3 reads CASRLQGGGDEQFF. The CDR3 region has the DNA TGTGCCAGCAGGCTACAAGGGGGCGGCGATGAGCAGTTCTTC.

This chain joins TRBV13 and TRBJ2-7, with D maybe TRBD2 (6 bases). V lost 5 bases and J lost 0, with 11 bases in between. Germline CDR1 and CDR2: PRHDT and FYEKMQ (reference sequence). CDR3 length equals 14 residues. In DNA, the CDR3 is TGTGCCAGCAGCCCCCAGCGGGCCTCCTACGAGCAGTACTTC. Protein product: CASSPQRASYEQYF.

The rearrangement joins TRBV7-3 to TRBJ2-1; 12 positions agree with TRBD2. Germline assignment: CDR1 SGHTA and CDR2 FQGTGA. With 5 bases clipped from V and 5 bases from J, the junction kept 10 bases outside the gene matches. The CDR3 is 17 amino acids. The CDR3 DNA reads as TGTGCCAGCAGCCCCAGGACTAGCGGGGCCCTAGACAATGAGCAGTTCTTC. Its protein product is CASSPRTSGALDNEQFF. The whole variable domain, filled in from reference TRBV7-3 and TRBJ2-1, reads GAGVSQTPSNKVTEKGKYVELRCDPISGHTALYWYRQSLGQGPEFLIYFQGTGAADDSGLPNDRFFAVRPEGSVSTLKIQRTERGDSAVYLCASSPRTSGALDNEQFFGPGTRLTVL.

The genes are TRBV21-1 and TRBJ1-1. TRBV21-1 is reported as a pseudogene. This CDR3 comprises 15 residues. CDR3 in amino acids: CASSSPRPLNTEAFF. The CDR3 coding sequence is TGTGCCAGCAGCAGTCCTAGGCCTTTGAACACTGAAGCTTTCTTT.

The table lists this clone with a few counts. V is TRBV4-2 and J is TRBJ1-4; 8 bases align to TRBD1. Germline CDR1 and CDR2: LGHNA and YNFKEQ. After removal of 2 bases from V and 7 bases from J, the junction contained 3 bases not matched to a gene. The CDR3 loop spans 14 amino acids. Written as DNA, the CDR3 is TGTGCCAGCAGCCAAAACAGGGGGAGTGAAAAACTGTTTTTT. This sequence encodes CASSQNRGSEKLFF.

CDR3 amino acids: CASSSYLDRDTEAFF. CDR3 DNA sequence: TGTGCCAGCAGTTCATACCTCGATAGGGACACTGAAGCTTTCTTT. The chain joins TRBV27 to TRBJ1-1; D is unclear. The germline V and J ends were trimmed by 4 bases and 3 bases, with 15 bases remaining between them. The CDR3 sequence is 15 residues long. The germline V gene encodes CDR1 MNHEY and CDR2 SMNVEV (reference sequence).

J is TRBJ1-1 and V is TRBV11-2, with D possibly TRBD1 on 6 matching bases. V was shortened by 5 bases and J by 3 bases, with 16 bases between the two germline ends. Germline V CDR1 and CDR2: SGHAT, FQNNGV. This CDR3 region has 15 residues. CDR3 region: CASSLLGGHYTEAFF. CDR3 nucleotides: TGTGCCAGCAGCCTCCTAGGGGGACACTACACTGAAGCTTTCTTT.

The CDR3 sequence is CATSRDRSGTSGQFF. In DNA form, the CDR3 reads TGTGCCACCAGCAGAGATAGGTCCGGGACTAGCGGGCAGTTCTTC. The V and J genes are TRBV15 and TRBJ2-1; 11 nucleotides agree with TRBD2. Germline V gene data show CDR1 as LNHNV and CDR2 as YYDKDF (reference sequence). The junction had 7 bases not matched to a gene; V was cut back by 0 bases and J by 12 bases. This CDR3 is 15 amino acids long. The full variable domain, completed using reference TRBV15 and TRBJ2-1, is DAMVIQNPRYQVTQFGKPVTLSCSQTLNHNVMYWYQQKSSQAPKLLFHYYDKDFNNEADTPDNFQSRRPNTSFCFLDIRSPGLGDTAMYLCATSRDRSGTSGQFFGPGTRLTVL.

This clone appeared once. CDR3 loop: CASRWTGTDTQYF. CDR3 coding DNA: TGTGCCAGCAGGTGGACCGGCACAGATACGCAGTATTTT. The chain combines TRBV5-4 with TRBJ2-3; D call uncertain. Trimming cost V 5 bases and J 1 base, with 8 bases left between them. The CDR3 length is 13 residues. CDR1 is SGHNT, CDR2 YYREEE, per germline (reference sequence).

The chain has TRBV28 and TRBJ1-6, with D unclear. CDR1 is MDHEN, CDR2 SYDVKM, per germline. Trimming cost V 3 bases and J 0 bases, with 12 bases left between them. This CDR3 contains 17 residues. CDR3 coding DNA: TGTGCCAGCAGTTTTTGGTGGAAGAGCTCCTATAATTCACCCCTCCACTTT. Translated: CASSFWWKSSYNSPLHF.

The chain carries TRBV5-1 and TRBJ2-6; D might be TRBD1 or TRBD2, each matching 5 bases. The CDR3 is 19 residues long. The germline gives CDR1 SGHRS, CDR2 YFSETQ. V was cut by 2 bases and J by 0 bases, with 18 bases left in between. Here the CDR3 reads CASSFGDRQLISGANVLTF. CDR3 DNA: TGCGCCAGCAGCTTTGGGGACCGGCAGTTGATCTCTGGGGCCAACGTCCTGACTTTC.

The V call is TRBV15, the J call TRBJ1-4; no clear D. Germline CDR1 LNHNV, CDR2 YYDKDF (reference sequence). V was shortened by 0 bases and J by 1 base, with 6 bases between the two germline ends. This CDR3 has 15 amino acids. CDR3 amino acids: CATSRERLTNEKLFF. CDR3 DNA: TGTGCCACCAGCAGAGAGAGGTTAACTAATGAAAAACTGTTTTTT.

The V and J genes are TRBV28 and TRBJ1-3; D is uncertain. The CDR3 is 13 residues long. Trimming left V 4 bases short and J 0 bases short, with 4 bases between. The germline V gene has CDR1 MDHEN and CDR2 SYDVKM. The CDR3 DNA reads as TGTGCCAGCAGTTCCCACTCTGGAAACACCATATATTTT. Translating it yields CASSSHSGNTIYF.

This chain connects TRBV27 to TRBJ1-2; D is ambiguous. The CDR3 sequence is 15 residues long. CDR1 is MNHEY and CDR2 is SMNVEV in the germline V gene (reference sequence). Between the trimmed V and J ends, which lost 2 bases and 3 bases, there was a span of 13 bases. CDR3 sequence: CASSLMGDTDYGYTF. CDR3 DNA sequence: TGTGCCAGCAGTTTAATGGGCGACACTGACTATGGCTACACCTTC.

This clone was seen just once. The rearrangement joins TRBV30 to TRBJ1-1, with 9 bases identical to TRBD1. The CDR3 totals 15 residues. V lost 4 bases and J lost 2; bases outside the gene matches: 8. CDR1 is GTSNPN and CDR2 is SVGIG in the germline V gene (reference sequence). CDR3 sequence reads: CAWNRDRELNTEAFF. Written as DNA, the CDR3 is TGTGCCTGGAACCGGGACAGGGAATTAAACACTGAAGCTTTCTTT.

J is TRBJ1-1 and V is TRBV9; perhaps TRBD1 as D (6 bases). The V gene's germline CDR1 is SGDLS and CDR2 YYNGEE. Between the trimmed V and J ends, which lost 0 bases and 4 bases, there was a span of 13 bases. The CDR3 has 15 amino acids. CDR3: CASSVGGGAGTEAFF. As DNA, the CDR3 is TGTGCCAGCAGCGTAGGTGGGGGCGCCGGCACTGAAGCTTTCTTT.

CDR3 in DNA: TGTGCCAGCAGCTTAGAGCGGGTTTCTGAAGCTTTCTTT. Its translation is CASSLERVSEAFF. This chain uses TRBV7-2 with TRBJ1-1; D gene ambiguous. CDR3 length equals 13 residues. Looked up from germline, CDR1 is SGHTA and CDR2 is FQGNSA. The V gene lost 1 base and the J gene lost 6 bases, with 9 bases spanning the gap.

This clone is a singleton in its sample. The chain uses TRBV12-5 and TRBJ1-1; D might be TRBD1 (6 bases). Trimming took off 7 bases at V and 6 bases at J, with 12 bases between the two ends. The CDR3 is 12 amino acids. Germline V CDR1 and CDR2: LGHNT, FRNRAP. The CDR3 region has the DNA TGTGCTAGTGCCAGGGGTAATGCTGAAGCTTTCTTT. Translating it yields CASARGNAEAFF. Complete variable domain (other parts from reference TRBV12-5 and TRBJ1-1): DARVTQTPRHKVTEMGQEVTMRCQPILGHNTVFWYRQTMMQGLELLAYFRNRAPLDDSGMPKDRFSAEMPDATLATLKIQPSEPRDSAVYFCASARGNAEAFFGQGTRLTVV.

The chain links TRBV5-1 to TRBJ1-2; D uncertain. CDR1 and CDR2 from the germline V gene are SGHRS and YFSETQ. The CDR3 extends over 14 amino acids. Trimming took off 4 bases at V and 0 bases at J, with 10 bases between the two ends. CDR3 DNA sequence: TGCGCCAGCAGCGGCGGCACTTCTAACTATGGCTACACCTTC. This translates into CASSGGTSNYGYTF.

The chain has TRBV10-3 and TRBJ2-1, with 7 bases that match TRBD1. The CDR3 totals 15 residues. J gave up 2 bases and V 5 bases, and 6 bases lay outside the gene matches. Germline-derived CDR1 and CDR2 are ENHRY and SYGVKD. This chain's CDR3 is CAISRTGSTYNEQFF. CDR3 nucleotides: TGTGCCATCAGTAGGACAGGATCCACCTACAATGAGCAGTTCTTC.

V and J are TRBV5-1 and TRBJ1-2, with 7 bases identical to TRBD1. With V trimmed by 4 bases and J by 5 bases, 5 bases remained unmatched. The CDR3 runs 13 residues. CDR1 is SGHRS and CDR2 is YFSETQ in the germline V gene. The CDR3 bases are TGCGCCAGCAGCGAACAGGGGAATTATGGCTACACCTTC. It encodes CASSEQGNYGYTF. Based on the CDR3 plus reference TRBV5-1 and TRBJ1-2, the full variable domain is KAGVTQTPRYLIKTRGQQVTLSCSPISGHRSVSWYQQTPGQGLQFLFEYFSETQRNKGNFPGRFSGRQFSNSRSEMNVSTLELGDSALYLCASSEQGNYGYTFGSGTRLTVV.

The chain uses TRBV6-5 and TRBJ1-6; weak D call: TRBD1 (6 bases). Germline V gives CDR1 MNHEY, CDR2 SVGAGI. The V and J ends lost 6 bases and 5 bases respectively, with 14 bases between them. This CDR3 is 15 amino acids long. As DNA, the CDR3 is TGTGCCAGCAGCCCCCAGGGGTCCAATAATTCACCCCTCCACTTT. Amino acids: CASSPQGSNNSPLHF.

This sequence joins TRBV6-6 and TRBJ1-1; D is possibly TRBD1 (6 bases). Germline loops: CDR1 MNHNY, CDR2 SVGAGI (reference sequence). The CDR3 has 15 residues. V gave up 2 bases and J gave up 11 bases, with 21 bases separating them. CDR3 DNA: TGTGCCAGCAGTTACGGGTCGGGGACACCGATTCCGGCTTTCTTT. Translated: CASSYGSGTPIPAFF.

This sequence joins TRBV2 and TRBJ1-1; D is uncertain. Looked up from germline, CDR1 is SNHLY and CDR2 is FYNNEI. V was cut by 6 bases and J by 6 bases, with 17 bases left in between. The CDR3 is 14 amino acids. CDR3 nucleotides: TGTGCCAGCAGACCCGACGGTGTCATCGCTGAAGCTTTCTTT. Amino acid sequence: CASRPDGVIAEAFF.

The rearrangement uses TRBV4-1 and TRBJ1-2; 10 nucleotides match TRBD1. Trimming removed 0 bases from V and 1 base from J; junction bases left unmatched: 5. The CDR3 length is 17 residues. In germline, CDR1 is MGHRA, CDR2 YSYEKL. The CDR3 protein is CASSQDPGQGFNYGYTF. DNA of the CDR3: TGCGCCAGCAGCCAAGACCCGGGACAGGGGTTTAACTATGGCTACACCTTC.

This clone was recorded a few times. The V gene is TRBV4-3, the J gene TRBJ1-6, with D maybe TRBD1 (5 bases). Trimming cost V 4 bases and J 7 bases, with 11 bases left between them. CDR3 length equals 14 residues. Per the germline V gene, CDR1 is LGHNA and CDR2 is YSLEER. CDR3 nucleotide sequence: TGCGCCAGCAGCCTGGACACGGTCAATTCACCCCTCCACTTT. This gives the protein CASSLDTVNSPLHF.

This chain joins TRBV2 and TRBJ1-2; D unresolved. CDR3 length: 14 amino acids. Trimming took off 7 bases at V and 4 bases at J, with 16 bases between the two ends. The germline CDR1 and CDR2 sequences are SNHLY and FYNNEI. Here the CDR3 DNA reads TGTGCCAGCAATGCGCTAGGGCTCAGCTATGGCTACACCTTC. Translated: CASNALGLSYGYTF.